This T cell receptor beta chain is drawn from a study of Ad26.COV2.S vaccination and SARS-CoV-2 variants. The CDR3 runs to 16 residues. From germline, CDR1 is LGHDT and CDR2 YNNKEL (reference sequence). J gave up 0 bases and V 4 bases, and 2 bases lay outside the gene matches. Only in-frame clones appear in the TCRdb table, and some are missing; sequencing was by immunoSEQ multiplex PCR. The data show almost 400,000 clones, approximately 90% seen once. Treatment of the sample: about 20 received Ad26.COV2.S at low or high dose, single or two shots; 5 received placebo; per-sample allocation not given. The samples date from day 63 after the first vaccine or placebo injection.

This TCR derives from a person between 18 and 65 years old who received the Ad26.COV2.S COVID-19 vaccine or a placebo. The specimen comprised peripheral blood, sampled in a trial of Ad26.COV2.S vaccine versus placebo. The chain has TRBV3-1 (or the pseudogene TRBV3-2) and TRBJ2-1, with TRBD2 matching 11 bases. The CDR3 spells CASSPGLAGSYNEQFF. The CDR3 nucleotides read TGTGCCAGCAGCCCCGGACTAGCGGGCTCCTACAATGAGCAGTTCTTC.